The 13 T cell receptor beta chains presented below share a single source sample, sequenced in a study of blood T cell repertoires in COVID-19. This table comes from immunoSEQ multiplex PCR, and its TCRdb copy is limited to in-frame clones, with some not included. This sample has 40,000 to 65,000 clones, with about 80% found just once. Sequencing input: peripheral blood. The origin of the receptors is a human donor in a cohort sampled during active COVID-19.

This chain joins TRBV9 and TRBJ1-1; TRBD1 is a possible D gene (6 bases). Trimming cost V 0 bases and J 3 bases, with 12 bases left between them. From germline, CDR1 is SGDLS and CDR2 YYNGEE. This CDR3 comprises 15 residues. In DNA form, the CDR3 reads TGTGCCAGCAGCGTAGCATTTGAGGGGGACACTGAAGCTTTCTTT. It is translated as CASSVAFEGDTEAFF.

The rearrangement links TRBV13 to TRBJ2-5; D is possibly TRBD2 (5 bases). Germline V gene sequence: CDR1 PRHDT, CDR2 FYEKMQ (reference sequence). Trimming cost V 5 bases and J 5 bases, with 12 bases left between them. This CDR3 is built from 13 residues. CDR3 nucleotide sequence: TGTGCCAGCAGCCAGATCCCGGGGGAGACCCAGTACTTC. Translation: CASSQIPGETQYF. Drawing the rest from reference TRBV13 and TRBJ2-5, the complete variable domain is AAGVIQSPRHLIKEKRETATLKCYPIPRHDTVYWYQQGPGQDPQFLISFYEKMQSDKGSIPDRFSAQQFSDYHSELNMSSLELGDSALYFCASSQIPGETQYFGPGTRLLVL.

The genes are TRBV7-2 and TRBJ2-7; 9 bases match TRBD2. Per germline, CDR1 SGHTA and CDR2 FQGNSA. The V segment lost 5 bases and the J segment 2 bases; nucleotides outside the gene matches: 4. The CDR3 runs 14 residues. CDR3 sequence reads: CASSPGLATYEQYF. CDR3 coding DNA: TGTGCCAGCAGCCCGGGACTAGCCACCTACGAGCAGTACTTC.

The V gene is TRBV5-1, the J gene TRBJ2-5; TRBD2 agrees at 8 bases. Germline lookup yields CDR1 SGHRS and CDR2 YFSETQ. V dropped 0 bases and J dropped 13; count of bases not matched to a gene: 11. The CDR3 contains 14 residues. The CDR3 loop is CASSLESGGPSLYF. CDR3 coding DNA: TGCGCCAGCAGCTTGGAGAGCGGGGGTCCCTCTCTGTACTTC.

This chain joins TRBV10-2 and TRBJ2-7, with 13 bases matching TRBD2. V gave up 4 bases and J gave up 2 bases; unmatched junction bases: 8. The germline V gene encodes CDR1 WSHSY and CDR2 SAAADI. The CDR3 covers 17 residues. In nucleotides, the CDR3 is TGCGCCAGCAGTGGATCCGGGACTAGCGGGGCCCCCTACGAGCAGTACTTC. As protein: CASSGSGTSGAPYEQYF.

The chain links TRBV5-1 to TRBJ2-3, with 9 bases aligning to TRBD1. Germline lookup yields CDR1 SGHRS and CDR2 YFSETQ. The V segment lost 0 bases and the J segment 6 bases; nucleotides outside the gene matches: 5. The CDR3 contains 15 residues. The CDR3: CASSLGDRELDTQYF. DNA of the CDR3: TGCGCCAGCAGCTTGGGGGACAGGGAGCTGGATACGCAGTATTTT. Using reference TRBV5-1 and TRBJ2-3 for the parts outside the CDR3, the full variable domain is KAGVTQTPRYLIKTRGQQVTLSCSPISGHRSVSWYQQTPGQGLQFLFEYFSETQRNKGNFPGRFSGRQFSNSRSEMNVSTLELGDSALYLCASSLGDRELDTQYFGPGTRLTVL.

The chain joins TRBV18 to TRBJ1-5; tentatively, D is TRBD1 (6 bases). Germline lookup yields CDR1 KGHSH and CDR2 LQKENI. The CDR3 is made up of 15 amino acids. V was cut by 2 bases and J by 9 bases, with 17 bases left in between. The CDR3 protein is CASSPGAGGHVPQHF. The CDR3 nucleotides are TGTGCCAGCTCACCAGGCGCGGGGGGACATGTGCCCCAGCATTTT.

The chain combines TRBV3-1 (or the pseudogene TRBV3-2) with TRBJ1-2, with 12 bases identical to TRBD1. Germline V gene data show CDR1 as LGHDT and CDR2 as YNNKEL (reference sequence). This CDR3 has 15 amino acids. V dropped 0 bases and J dropped 8; count of bases not matched to a gene: 4. This CDR3 is CASSQEGTGGLGYTF. The CDR3, as DNA: TGTGCCAGCAGCCAAGAAGGGACAGGGGGCCTAGGCTACACCTTC.

The chain has TRBV7-9 and TRBJ2-1, with 7 bases aligning to TRBD2. The CDR3 totals 16 residues. The V and J ends lost 4 bases and 0 bases, in that order; junction bases with no gene match: 6. CDR1 and CDR2 from the germline V gene are SEHNR and FQNEAQ (reference sequence). This chain's CDR3 is CASSSPSGTSYNEQFF. DNA for the CDR3: TGTGCCAGCAGCTCGCCCAGCGGGACCTCCTACAATGAGCAGTTCTTC.

This chain's CDR3 is CASRTRVEKHGELFF. The DNA of the CDR3 is TGTGCCAGCAGAACCCGGGTCGAAAAGCACGGGGAGCTGTTTTTT. The rearrangement uses TRBV2 and TRBJ2-2; no clear D gene. CDR3 length: 15 amino acids. Germline values: CDR1 SNHLY, CDR2 FYNNEI. Trimming shortened V by 6 bases and J by 7 bases, and 18 bases separated the two germline ends.

The chain has TRBV2 and TRBJ2-6; no reliable D call. The CDR3 loop spans 13 amino acids. Trimming took 10 bases from V and 0 from J, leaving 7 bases between them. From germline, CDR1 is SNHLY and CDR2 FYNNEI. The CDR3 region is CATHLSGANVLTF. CDR3 DNA sequence: TGTGCCACACACCTCTCTGGGGCCAACGTCCTGACTTTC.

This sequence joins TRBV19 and TRBJ2-3; 8 bases map to TRBD2. After removal of 1 base from V and 4 bases from J, the junction contained 1 base not matched to a gene. This CDR3 region has 14 residues. Looked up from germline, CDR1 is LNHDA and CDR2 is SQIVND (reference sequence). CDR3 protein: CASSIAGGPDTQYF. The CDR3 coding sequence is TGTGCCAGTAGTATAGCGGGGGGGCCAGATACGCAGTATTTT.

The chain couples TRBV25-1 to TRBJ1-2; 9 bases line up with TRBD1. The CDR3 covers 15 residues. The junction had 8 bases not matched to a gene; V was cut back by 7 bases and J by 2 bases. Germline CDR1 and CDR2: MGHDK and SYGVNS. CDR3 sequence (DNA): TGTGCCAGCACGGGACAGGGCGCGTTGAACTATGGCTACACCTTC. Translating gives CASTGQGALNYGYTF.